This T cell receptor beta chain was captured in a study of shared clonotypes between healthy human individuals. Study-wide background: CD4 naive and memory got three plates each, CD8 naive two, CD8 memory one.

Overall study results and limits: For naive CD4 cells, roughly 5% of clonotypes were shared across a few donors.

CD45RO-negative, CCR7-selected cells formed the naive CD8 fraction, which excluded terminally differentiated effector memory CD45RA+ cells. As for this clone: Its antigen is as yet unknown.

Here immunoSEQ multiplex PCR was the method, and the copy in TCRdb shows in-frame clones only, minus some. Among around 2.1 million clones listed, 85% to 95% were seen once. The sequenced sample consisted of naive CD8+ T cells from PBMCs. This receptor was obtained from a man younger than 35 in good health. Some clones in this sample may be carry-over from other donors' samples.

CDR3 sequence: CASVGGSNTDTQYF. The CDR3 nucleotides are TGTGCCAGCGTGGGAGGGTCTAACACAGATACGCAGTATTTT. V usage is TRBV28 and J usage is TRBJ2-3; 7 nucleotides line up with TRBD2. Unmatched junction bases numbered 7, after V lost 8 bases and J lost 2 bases. The CDR3 has 14 amino acids. Germline values: CDR1 MDHEN, CDR2 SYDVKM.